The 29 T cell receptor beta chains below were found in one sample sequenced in a study of response to subunit inactivated influenza vaccine. TCRdb analysed the RT-PCR reads with MiXCR anew, one entry per CDR3 protein. The table shows about 650,000 distinct CDR3 sequences, with 14% occurring only once. The sample in question was PBMCs from blood, obtained 14 days before vaccination. The receptors were sampled from a man in his fifties who received an inactivated influenza vaccine.

The chain has TRBV12-3 or TRBV12-4 and TRBJ2-3; D unclear. CDR3 length equals 15 residues. The germline V and J ends were trimmed by 9 bases and 2 bases, with 18 bases remaining between them. The CDR3, as DNA: TGTGCCAGGGGTAAGGAAGGCAACCACACAGATACGCAGTATTTT. Translated, it gives CARGKEGNHTDTQYF.

This clonotype was seen many times. V gene TRBV15 combines with J gene TRBJ2-3, with 8 bases lining up with TRBD2. Germline values: CDR1 LNHNV, CDR2 YYDKDF (reference sequence). Germline trimming cut 0 bases from V and 2 bases from J; bases unmatched to any gene: 13. There are 19 residues in the CDR3. The CDR3 nucleotides read TGTGCCACCAGCAGAGACCGCCGGGGGGGTAGAGGAGACACAGATACGCAGTATTTT. Residues: CATSRDRRGGRGDTDTQYF.

This clonotype was recorded a few times. The J gene is TRBJ2-1, the V gene TRBV9, with TRBD2 matching 13 bases. This CDR3 is built from 17 residues. Germline values: CDR1 SGDLS, CDR2 YYNGEE. Trimming removed 4 bases from V and 6 bases from J; junction bases left unmatched: 10. Here the CDR3 reads CASSFGTSGTFRNEQFF. CDR3 nucleotides: TGTGCCAGCAGCTTCGGGACTAGCGGGACATTTCGCAATGAGCAGTTCTTC.

This clonotype showed up just a few times. This chain joins TRBV6-6 and TRBJ2-7; no clear D gene. Germline-derived CDR1 and CDR2 are MNHNY and SVGAGI (reference sequence). This CDR3 is built from 12 residues. V gave up 8 bases and J gave up 3 bases, with 11 bases separating them. CDR3 DNA: TGTGCCAGCGGAGATTCGAACTACGAGCAGTACTTC. As protein: CASGDSNYEQYF.

This clonotype has just a few counts. This rearrangement joins TRBV7-3 to TRBJ2-3; D remains unclear. V was pared by 6 bases and J by 0 bases, with 7 bases between. This CDR3 has 13 residues. CDR1 and CDR2 (germline): SGHTA, FQGTGA. CDR3 sequence (DNA): TGTGCCAGCAGACCAGGAAGCACAGATACGCAGTATTTT. This codes for CASRPGSTDTQYF. The full variable domain, completed using reference TRBV7-3 and TRBJ2-3, is GAGVSQTPSNKVTEKGKYVELRCDPISGHTALYWYRQSLGQGPEFLIYFQGTGAADDSGLPNDRFFAVRPEGSVSTLKIQRTERGDSAVYLCASRPGSTDTQYFGPGTRLTVL.

The chain combines TRBV3-1 with TRBJ2-1; a possible D gene is TRBD2 (5 bases). The V gene lost 4 bases and the J gene lost 6 bases, with 19 bases spanning the gap. Germline loops: CDR1 LGHDT, CDR2 YNNKEL (reference sequence). This CDR3 has 16 amino acids. For the CDR3, the DNA is TGTGCCAGCAGCCGGGGAAAACGGGAAGGAATCAATGAGCAGTTCTTC. Its translation is CASSRGKREGINEQFF.

Only a few counts were recorded for this clonotype. The CDR3 DNA reads as TGCAGTGCTGCCCGAGGGGAAGCTGGAAACACCATATATTTT. Residues: CSAARGEAGNTIYF. V and J are TRBV20-1 and TRBJ1-3; D possibly corresponds to TRBD1 (5 bases). V lost 5 bases and J lost 2, with 13 bases in between. The germline V gene has CDR1 DFQATT and CDR2 SNEGSKA (reference sequence). CDR3 length: 14 residues.

This clonotype was picked up a small number of times. V gene TRBV25-1 combines with J gene TRBJ1-6; D is ambiguous. Germline CDR1 MGHDK, CDR2 SYGVNS. The CDR3 sequence is 16 residues long. The germline V and J ends were trimmed by 6 bases and 5 bases, with 17 bases remaining between them. The CDR3 region has the DNA TGTGCCAGCAGAGGGTACTCAGCGACCAATAATTCACCCCTCCACTTT. Translation gives CASRGYSATNNSPLHF.

The J gene is TRBJ2-3, the V gene TRBV20-1, with unresolved D. CDR3 length equals 14 residues. The V end was cut by 6 bases, the J end by 3 bases, with 16 bases between. Germline CDR1 DFQATT, CDR2 SNEGSKA (reference sequence). Here the CDR3 DNA reads TGCAGTGCACCAGCGTTGGCGTCAACAGATACGCAGTATTTT. It translates to CSAPALASTDTQYF.

The CDR3 coding sequence is TGTGCCAGCAGCGCGGCGGGGGGGCTCGAGACCCAGTACTTC. Translated, it gives CASSAAGGLETQYF. V gene TRBV9 combines with J gene TRBJ2-5; 9 nucleotides match TRBD2. The CDR3 is made up of 14 amino acids. V lost 3 bases, J lost 5 bases, and 5 bases stayed unmatched. Germline values: CDR1 SGDLS, CDR2 YYNGEE.

The chain uses TRBV7-8 and TRBJ2-7, with D unclear. V was cut by 0 bases and J by 0 bases, with 15 bases left in between. This CDR3 has 17 residues. Germline V lookup: CDR1 SGHVS, CDR2 FQNEAQ. The CDR3 DNA reads as TGTGCCAGCAGCTTAGCGGTGAGAGCGACGACCTCCTACGAGCAGTACTTC. It yields the protein CASSLAVRATTSYEQYF. Filled out from reference TRBV7-8 and TRBJ2-7, the complete variable domain reads GAGVSQSPRYKVAKRGQDVALRCDPISGHVSLFWYQQALGQGPEFLTYFQNEAQLDKSGLPSDRFFAERPEGSVSTLKIQRTQQEDSAVYLCASSLAVRATTSYEQYFGPGTRLTVT.

This clonotype was seen only a few times. V is TRBV6-2 or TRBV6-3 and J is TRBJ2-3; D ambiguous. Trimming stripped 1 base from V and 4 bases from J, with 3 bases between. The CDR3 totals 12 residues. Germline V CDR1 and CDR2: MNHEY, SVGEGT. The CDR3 DNA follows: TGTGCCAGCAGTTACTTTTCAGATACGCAGTATTTT. Amino acid sequence: CASSYFSDTQYF.

The genes are TRBV25-1 and TRBJ1-1; tentatively, D is TRBD1 (5 bases). The V gene's germline CDR1 is MGHDK and CDR2 SYGVNS. V lost 4 bases and J 3 bases, leaving 9 bases between the germline ends. The CDR3 length is 13 residues. This CDR3 is CASSVTADTEAFF. The CDR3 DNA sequence: TGTGCCAGCAGTGTGACAGCGGACACTGAAGCTTTCTTT. The full variable domain, rest sourced from reference TRBV25-1 and TRBJ1-1, is EADIYQTPRYLVIGTGKKITLECSQTMGHDKMYWYQQDPGMELHLIHYSYGVNSTEKGDLSSESTVSRIRTEHFPLTLESARPSHTSQYLCASSVTADTEAFFGQGTRLTVV.

The chain couples TRBV11-2 to TRBJ2-1; 8 nucleotides agree with TRBD2. Germline assignment: CDR1 SGHAT and CDR2 FQNNGV. V lost 8 bases, J lost 2 bases, and 8 bases stayed unmatched. The CDR3 is 15 residues long. The CDR3 spells CASLQRESTYNEQFF. Here the CDR3 DNA reads TGTGCCAGCTTACAGCGGGAGTCTACCTACAATGAGCAGTTCTTC. Combining the CDR3 with reference TRBV11-2 and TRBJ2-1 gives the whole variable domain EAGVAQSPRYKIIEKRQSVAFWCNPISGHATLYWYQQILGQGPKLLIQFQNNGVVDDSQLPKDRFSAERLKGVDSTLKIQPAKLEDSAVYLCASLQRESTYNEQFFGPGTRLTVL.

The chain joins TRBV6-1 to TRBJ2-5; 7 nucleotides agree with TRBD1. V shed 6 bases, J shed 5 bases, and the junction held 12 bases outside the gene matches. This CDR3 is built from 15 residues. Germline V gene lookup returns CDR1 MNHNS and CDR2 SASEGT. CDR3 in DNA: TGTGCCAGCAGCTTTAGACAGGGCTCGGGGGAGACCCAGTACTTC. Translated: CASSFRQGSGETQYF.

The table lists this clonotype with many counts. The rearrangement links TRBV5-1 to TRBJ2-3; 9 bases are shared with TRBD1. Looked up from germline, CDR1 is SGHRS and CDR2 is YFSETQ. This CDR3 has 14 amino acids. V shed 4 bases and J 4 bases; nucleotides not matched to a gene: 4. The CDR3 DNA sequence: TGCGCCAGCAGCCCGGACAGGGGCGCAGATACGCAGTATTTT. As protein: CASSPDRGADTQYF.

This clonotype occurred a few times. The genes are TRBV9 and TRBJ1-3; D remains ambiguous. This CDR3 spans 14 amino acids. Germline values: CDR1 SGDLS, CDR2 YYNGEE. The ends were cut back, 0 bases at V and 0 bases at J, with 4 bases in the middle. CDR3 bases: TGTGCCAGCAGCGTAGAAGACTCTGGAAACACCATATATTTT. This sequence encodes CASSVEDSGNTIYF.

The rearrangement links TRBV5-6 to TRBJ2-1; TRBD1 is a possible D gene (6 bases). From germline, CDR1 is SGHDT and CDR2 YYEEEE. V shed 0 bases and J shed 0 bases, with 16 bases lying between them. The CDR3 runs 18 residues. CDR3 coding DNA: TGTGCCAGCAGCTTGGGTCCAGGACTCAGGGGCTCCTACAATGAGCAGTTCTTC. Amino acids: CASSLGPGLRGSYNEQFF.

This clonotype was seen only a few times. The CDR3 loop reads CASSGQGAGGETQYF. For the CDR3, the DNA is TGTGCCAGCAGTGGACAGGGGGCAGGAGGAGAGACCCAGTACTTC. V and J are TRBV6-2 or TRBV6-3 and TRBJ2-5, with TRBD1 matching over 11 bases. V was pared by 5 bases and J by 4 bases, with 6 bases of the junction left unmatched. The CDR3 consists of 15 residues. CDR1 and CDR2 (germline): MNHEY, SVGEGT.

J is TRBJ2-3 and V is TRBV5-1; perhaps D is TRBD1 or TRBD2 (7 bases each). This CDR3 comprises 15 residues. In germline, CDR1 is SGHRS, CDR2 YFSETQ. V lost 0 bases and J 4 bases, leaving 12 bases between the germline ends. The CDR3 loop is CASSLGSGGADTQYF. The CDR3 DNA reads as TGCGCCAGCAGCTTGGGTTCAGGGGGGGCAGATACGCAGTATTTT.

The V and J genes are TRBV4-3 and TRBJ1-2; D may be TRBD1 (6 bases). Germline CDR1 is LGHNA and CDR2 is YSLEER. Trimming removed 6 bases at V and 1 base at J, with 12 bases between. The CDR3 covers 14 residues. CDR3 residues: CASSTGRGNYGYTF. CDR3 coding DNA: TGCGCCAGCAGTACAGGGCGAGGTAACTATGGCTACACCTTC.

This clonotype has a handful of counts. The rearrangement joins TRBV11-2 to TRBJ2-1; TRBD2 matches 14 bases. Per the germline V gene, CDR1 is SGHAT and CDR2 is FQNNGV. J gave up 4 bases and V 1 base, and 12 bases lay outside the gene matches. The CDR3 runs 20 residues. The CDR3 spells CASSLGRGLAGGTVYNEQFF. In DNA form, the CDR3 reads TGTGCCAGCAGCTTAGGTCGAGGACTAGCGGGAGGCACCGTATACAATGAGCAGTTCTTC.

V is TRBV7-6 and J is TRBJ2-2; TRBD2 matches at 11 bases. Germline values: CDR1 SGHVS, CDR2 FNYEAQ. J was trimmed by 1 base and V by 2 bases; bases with no gene match: 6. The CDR3 consists of 18 residues. The DNA of the CDR3 is TGTGCCAGCAGCTTAACCGGGACTAGCGGAGAGAACACCGGGGAGCTGTTTTTT. The encoded protein is CASSLTGTSGENTGELFF.

A few counts support this clonotype. This sequence joins TRBV4-3 and TRBJ2-3; no clear D. Trimming removed 0 bases from V and 6 bases from J, with 7 bases in between. Per germline, CDR1 LGHNA and CDR2 YSLEER. The CDR3 length is 13 residues. In DNA, the CDR3 is TGCGCCAGCAGCCAAGATTTTCAGGATACGCAGTATTTT. Its translation: CASSQDFQDTQYF.

In DNA, the CDR3 is TGCAGTGCTAGAGGAAGACCGGGACAGGGAAACACTGAAGCTTTCTTT. As protein: CSARGRPGQGNTEAFF. The chain recombines TRBV20-1 with TRBJ1-1; 9 bases map to TRBD1. Germline CDR1 is DFQATT and CDR2 is SNEGSKA (reference sequence). The CDR3 covers 16 residues. The J segment lost 2 bases and the V segment lost 1 base, leaving 8 bases of the junction unmatched.

This clonotype occurred many times. This rearrangement joins TRBV6-1 to TRBJ2-5, with 10 bases identical to TRBD1. The CDR3 consists of 15 residues. Germline values: CDR1 MNHNS, CDR2 SASEGT. Germline trimming cut 5 bases from V and 4 bases from J; bases unmatched to any gene: 7. The CDR3 nucleotides read TGTGCCAGCAGTATGGACAGGGGGTTTGGAGAGACCCAGTACTTC. Residues: CASSMDRGFGETQYF.

This clonotype was detected only a few times. The CDR3 coding sequence is TGCAGTGCTAGAGTGACAGGGGGCAATCAGCCCCAGCATTTT. Translating gives CSARVTGGNQPQHF. This chain uses TRBV20-1 with TRBJ1-5, with TRBD1 identical over 8 bases. Trimming at V came to 1 base and at J to 2 bases, leaving 1 base not matched to a gene. CDR1 and CDR2 (germline): DFQATT, SNEGSKA (reference sequence). This CDR3 comprises 14 residues.

The chain combines TRBV4-1 with TRBJ2-3, with 8 positions matching TRBD2. Looked up from germline, CDR1 is MGHRA and CDR2 is YSYEKL. This CDR3 region has 16 residues. The junction had 8 bases not matched to a gene; V was cut back by 4 bases and J by 2 bases. CDR3 nucleotides: TGCGCCAGCAGCCGCAAGTTAGCGGGGCTCACAGATACGCAGTATTTT. Encoded protein: CASSRKLAGLTDTQYF.

The chain couples TRBV28 to TRBJ2-1; D unresolved. Trimming shortened V by 6 bases and J by 0 bases, and 12 bases separated the two germline ends. CDR1 is MDHEN and CDR2 is SYDVKM in the germline V gene. CDR3 length: 15 amino acids. The CDR3 reads CASRARSLSYNEQFF. The DNA for the CDR3 is TGTGCCAGCAGGGCCCGCAGCCTCTCCTACAATGAGCAGTTCTTC.